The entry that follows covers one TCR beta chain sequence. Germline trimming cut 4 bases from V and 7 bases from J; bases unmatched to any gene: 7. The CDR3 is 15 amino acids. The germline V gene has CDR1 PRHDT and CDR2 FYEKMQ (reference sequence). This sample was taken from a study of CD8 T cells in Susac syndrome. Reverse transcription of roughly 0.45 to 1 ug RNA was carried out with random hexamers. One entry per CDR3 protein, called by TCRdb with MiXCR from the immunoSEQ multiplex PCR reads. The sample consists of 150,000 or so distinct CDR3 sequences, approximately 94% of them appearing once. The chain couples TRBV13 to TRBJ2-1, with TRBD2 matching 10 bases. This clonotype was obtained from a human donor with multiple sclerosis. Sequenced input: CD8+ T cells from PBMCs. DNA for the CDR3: TGTGCCAGCAGCTCGAGCGGGGGGGCTGGGAATGAGCAGTTCTTC. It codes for CASSSSGGAGNEQFF.